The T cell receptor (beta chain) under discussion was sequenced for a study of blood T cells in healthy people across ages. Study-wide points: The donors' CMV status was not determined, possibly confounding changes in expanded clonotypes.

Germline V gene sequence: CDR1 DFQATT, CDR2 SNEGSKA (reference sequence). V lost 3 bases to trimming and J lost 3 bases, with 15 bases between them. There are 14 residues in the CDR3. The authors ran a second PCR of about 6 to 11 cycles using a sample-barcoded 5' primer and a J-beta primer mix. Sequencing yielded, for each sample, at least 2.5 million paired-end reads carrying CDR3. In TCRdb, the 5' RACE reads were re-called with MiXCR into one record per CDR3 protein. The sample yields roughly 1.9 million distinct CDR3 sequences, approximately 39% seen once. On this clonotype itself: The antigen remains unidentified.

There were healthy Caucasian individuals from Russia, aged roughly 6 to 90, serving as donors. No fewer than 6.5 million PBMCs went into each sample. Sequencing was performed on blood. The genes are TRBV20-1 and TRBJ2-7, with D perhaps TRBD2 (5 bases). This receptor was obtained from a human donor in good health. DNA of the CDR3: TGCAGTGCTAGCCGGGTGGCAGGAGGCTACGAGCAGTACTTC. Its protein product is CSASRVAGGYEQYF.